One T cell receptor beta chain is described in this entry. These data come from a study of human T cells and chemical hapten exposure. Time point given: patch test 3, about 24 weeks after DPC sensitization. Treatment defined: therapeutic diphenylcyclopropenone sensitization with weekly scalp DPC. Blood draws came first, before each patch test. A single record per CDR3 protein comes from TCRdb applying MiXCR to the RACE reads. The data hold 130,000 or so distinct CDR3 sequences, with roughly 12% observed a single time. Sequences were derived from whole blood, sampled in connection with sensitization to the hapten diphenylcyclopropenone (DPC). The receptor was isolated from a woman aged 45 to 65 with alopecia areata. Some clones in this sample may be carry-over from other donors' samples.

The CDR3 sequence: CASSYRPPGQGGSPLHF. The CDR3 DNA reads as TGTGCCAGCAGTTACCGACCGCCGGGACAGGGCGGATCACCCCTCCACTTT. The V and J genes are TRBV6-5 and TRBJ1-6; 9 bases map to TRBD1. J gave up 10 bases and V 2 bases, and 12 bases lay outside the gene matches. This CDR3 spans 17 amino acids. CDR1 MNHEY and CDR2 SVGAGI come from the germline V gene.